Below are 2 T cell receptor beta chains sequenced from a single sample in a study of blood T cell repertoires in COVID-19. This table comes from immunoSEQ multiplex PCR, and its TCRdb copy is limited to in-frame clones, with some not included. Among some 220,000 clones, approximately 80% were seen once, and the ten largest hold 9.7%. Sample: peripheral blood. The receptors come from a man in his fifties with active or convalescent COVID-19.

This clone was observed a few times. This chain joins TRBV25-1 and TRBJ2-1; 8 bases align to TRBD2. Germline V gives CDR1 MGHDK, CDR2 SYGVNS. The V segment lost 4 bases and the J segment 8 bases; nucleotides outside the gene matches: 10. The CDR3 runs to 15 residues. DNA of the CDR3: TGTGCCAGCAGTGGAGCGGGGGATTTACGTTATGAGCAGTTCTTC. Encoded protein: CASSGAGDLRYEQFF. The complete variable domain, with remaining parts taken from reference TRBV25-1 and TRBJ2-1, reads EADIYQTPRYLVIGTGKKITLECSQTMGHDKMYWYQQDPGMELHLIHYSYGVNSTEKGDLSSESTVSRIRTEHFPLTLESARPSHTSQYLCASSGAGDLRYEQFFGPGTRLTVL.

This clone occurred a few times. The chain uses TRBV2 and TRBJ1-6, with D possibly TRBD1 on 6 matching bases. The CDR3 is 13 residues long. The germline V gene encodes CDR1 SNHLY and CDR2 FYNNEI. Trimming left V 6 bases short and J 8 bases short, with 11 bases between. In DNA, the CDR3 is TGTGCCAGCAGGGGGGACAACGATTCACCCCTCCACTTT. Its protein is CASRGDNDSPLHF. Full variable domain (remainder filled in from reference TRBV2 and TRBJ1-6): EPEVTQTPSHQVTQMGQEVILRCVPISNHLYFYWYRQILGQKVEFLVSFYNNEISEKSEIFDDQFSVERPDGSNFTLKIRSTKLEDSAMYFCASRGDNDSPLHFGNGTRLTVT.